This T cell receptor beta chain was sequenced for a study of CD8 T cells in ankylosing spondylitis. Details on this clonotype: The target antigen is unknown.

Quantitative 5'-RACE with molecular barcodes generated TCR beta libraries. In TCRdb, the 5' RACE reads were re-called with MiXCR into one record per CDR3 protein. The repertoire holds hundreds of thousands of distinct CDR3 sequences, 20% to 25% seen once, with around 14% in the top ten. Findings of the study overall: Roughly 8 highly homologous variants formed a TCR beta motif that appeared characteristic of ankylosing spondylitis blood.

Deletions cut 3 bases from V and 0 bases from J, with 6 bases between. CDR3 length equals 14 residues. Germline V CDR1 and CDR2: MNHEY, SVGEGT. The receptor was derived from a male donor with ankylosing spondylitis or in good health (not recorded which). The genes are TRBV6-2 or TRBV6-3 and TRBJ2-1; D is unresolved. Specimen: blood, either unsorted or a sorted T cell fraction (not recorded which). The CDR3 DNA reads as TGTGCCAGCAGTTATGGGCTCTCCTACAATGAGCAGTTCTTC. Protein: CASSYGLSYNEQFF.